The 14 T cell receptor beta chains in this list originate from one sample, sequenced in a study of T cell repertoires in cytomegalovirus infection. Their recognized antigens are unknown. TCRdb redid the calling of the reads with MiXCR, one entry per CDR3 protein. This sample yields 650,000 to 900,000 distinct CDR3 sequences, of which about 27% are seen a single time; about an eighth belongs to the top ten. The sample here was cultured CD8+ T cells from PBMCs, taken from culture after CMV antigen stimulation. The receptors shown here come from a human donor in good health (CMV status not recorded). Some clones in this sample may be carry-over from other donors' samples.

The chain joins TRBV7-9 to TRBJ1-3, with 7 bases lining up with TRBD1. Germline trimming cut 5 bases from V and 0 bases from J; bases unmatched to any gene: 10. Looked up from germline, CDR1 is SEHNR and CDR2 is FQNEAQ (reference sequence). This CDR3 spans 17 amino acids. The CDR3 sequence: CASSPRDSYSSGNTIYF. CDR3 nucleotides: TGTGCCAGCAGCCCTCGGGACAGTTACTCCTCTGGAAACACCATATATTTT. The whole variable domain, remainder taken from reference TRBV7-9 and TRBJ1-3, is DTGVSQNPRHKITKRGQNVTFRCDPISEHNRLYWYRQTLGQGPEFLTYFQNEAQLEKSRLLSDRFSAERPKGSFSTLEIQRTEQGDSAMYLCASSPRDSYSSGNTIYFGEGSWLTVV.

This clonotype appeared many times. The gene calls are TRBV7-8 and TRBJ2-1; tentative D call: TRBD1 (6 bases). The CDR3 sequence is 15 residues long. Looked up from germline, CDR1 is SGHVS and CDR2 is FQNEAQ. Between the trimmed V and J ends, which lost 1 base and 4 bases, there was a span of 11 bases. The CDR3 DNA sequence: TGTGCCAGCAGCTTAGATTTGGGGGCATACAATGAGCAGTTCTTC. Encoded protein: CASSLDLGAYNEQFF.

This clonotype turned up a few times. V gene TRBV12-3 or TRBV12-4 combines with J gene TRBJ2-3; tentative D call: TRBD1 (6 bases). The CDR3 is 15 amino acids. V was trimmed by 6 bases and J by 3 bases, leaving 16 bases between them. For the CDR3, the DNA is TGTGCCAGCAGCTTGCAGGGGACCCTGACAGATACGCAGTATTTT. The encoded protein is CASSLQGTLTDTQYF.

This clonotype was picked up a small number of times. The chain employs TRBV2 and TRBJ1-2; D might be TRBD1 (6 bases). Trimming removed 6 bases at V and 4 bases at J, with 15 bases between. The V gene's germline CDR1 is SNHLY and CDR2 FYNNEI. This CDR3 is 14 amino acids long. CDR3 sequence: CASRSQGGFYGYTF. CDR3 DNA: TGTGCCAGCAGATCCCAAGGGGGTTTCTATGGCTACACCTTC.

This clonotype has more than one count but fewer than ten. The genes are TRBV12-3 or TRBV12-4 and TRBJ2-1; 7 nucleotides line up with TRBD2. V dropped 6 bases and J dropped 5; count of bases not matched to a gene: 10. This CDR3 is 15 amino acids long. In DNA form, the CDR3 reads TGTGCCAGCAGAACCTGGGATAGCGGGCACAATGAGCAGTTCTTC. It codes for CASRTWDSGHNEQFF.

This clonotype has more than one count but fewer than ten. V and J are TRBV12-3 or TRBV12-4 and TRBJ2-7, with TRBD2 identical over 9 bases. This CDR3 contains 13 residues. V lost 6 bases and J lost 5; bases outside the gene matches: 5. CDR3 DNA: TGTGCCAGCAGCAAAGTAGCGGGGGACGAGCAGTACGTC. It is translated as CASSKVAGDEQYV.

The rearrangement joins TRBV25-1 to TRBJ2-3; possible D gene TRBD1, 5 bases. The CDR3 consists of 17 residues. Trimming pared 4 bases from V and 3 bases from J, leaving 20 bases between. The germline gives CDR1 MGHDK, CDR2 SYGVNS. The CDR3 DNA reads TGTGCCAGCAGTGGCCCTCCTGGACACGCGTCAACAGATACGCAGTATTTT. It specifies CASSGPPGHASTDTQYF.

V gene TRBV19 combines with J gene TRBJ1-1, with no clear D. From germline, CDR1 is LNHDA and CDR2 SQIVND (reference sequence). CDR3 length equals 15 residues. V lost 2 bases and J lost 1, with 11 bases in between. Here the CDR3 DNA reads TGTGCCAGTAGTATAACCGCGCAGCCGAACACTGAAGCTTTCTTT. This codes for CASSITAQPNTEAFF. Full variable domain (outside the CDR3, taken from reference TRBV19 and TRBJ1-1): DGGITQSPKYLFRKEGQNVTLSCEQNLNHDAMYWYRQDPGQGLRLIYYSQIVNDFQKGDIAEGYSVSREKKESFPLTVTSAQKNPTAFYLCASSITAQPNTEAFFGQGTRLTVV.

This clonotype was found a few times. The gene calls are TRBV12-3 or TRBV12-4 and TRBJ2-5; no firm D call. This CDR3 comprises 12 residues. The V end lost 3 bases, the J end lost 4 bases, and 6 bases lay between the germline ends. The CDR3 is CASSFESETQYF. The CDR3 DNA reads TGTGCCAGCAGTTTCGAGTCAGAGACCCAGTACTTC.

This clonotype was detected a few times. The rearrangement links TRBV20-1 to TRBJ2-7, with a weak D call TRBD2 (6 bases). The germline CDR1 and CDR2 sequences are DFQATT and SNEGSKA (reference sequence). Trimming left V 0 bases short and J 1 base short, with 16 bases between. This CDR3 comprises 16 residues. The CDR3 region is CSARDVRQGGSYEQYF. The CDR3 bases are TGCAGTGCTAGAGACGTTCGGCAGGGAGGTTCCTACGAGCAGTACTTC.

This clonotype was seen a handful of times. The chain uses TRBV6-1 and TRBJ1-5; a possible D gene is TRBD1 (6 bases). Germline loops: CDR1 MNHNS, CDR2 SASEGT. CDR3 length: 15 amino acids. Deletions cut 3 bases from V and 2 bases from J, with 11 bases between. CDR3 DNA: TGTGCCAGCAGTGAGTGGACAGCTGGCAATCAGCCCCAGCATTTT. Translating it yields CASSEWTAGNQPQHF.

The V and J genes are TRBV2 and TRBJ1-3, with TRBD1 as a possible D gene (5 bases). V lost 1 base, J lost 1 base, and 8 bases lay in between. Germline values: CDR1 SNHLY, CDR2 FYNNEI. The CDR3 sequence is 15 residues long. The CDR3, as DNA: TGTGCCAGCAGTGAAGGAAAGGGGTCTGGAAACACCATATATTTT. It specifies CASSEGKGSGNTIYF.

CDR3 residues: CASTRRAQETQYF. The CDR3 coding sequence is TGTGCCAGCACCAGGAGGGCCCAAGAGACCCAGTACTTC. This chain connects TRBV6-6 to TRBJ2-5; weak D call: TRBD2 (6 bases). Germline lookup yields CDR1 MNHNY and CDR2 SVGAGI (reference sequence). Trimming pared 7 bases from V and 1 base from J, leaving 10 bases between. The CDR3 totals 13 residues.

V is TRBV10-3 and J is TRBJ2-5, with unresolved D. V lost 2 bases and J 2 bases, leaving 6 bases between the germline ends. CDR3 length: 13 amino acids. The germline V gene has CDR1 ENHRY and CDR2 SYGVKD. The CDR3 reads CAISEPEQETQYF. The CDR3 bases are TGTGCCATCAGTGAGCCAGAACAAGAGACCCAGTACTTC.